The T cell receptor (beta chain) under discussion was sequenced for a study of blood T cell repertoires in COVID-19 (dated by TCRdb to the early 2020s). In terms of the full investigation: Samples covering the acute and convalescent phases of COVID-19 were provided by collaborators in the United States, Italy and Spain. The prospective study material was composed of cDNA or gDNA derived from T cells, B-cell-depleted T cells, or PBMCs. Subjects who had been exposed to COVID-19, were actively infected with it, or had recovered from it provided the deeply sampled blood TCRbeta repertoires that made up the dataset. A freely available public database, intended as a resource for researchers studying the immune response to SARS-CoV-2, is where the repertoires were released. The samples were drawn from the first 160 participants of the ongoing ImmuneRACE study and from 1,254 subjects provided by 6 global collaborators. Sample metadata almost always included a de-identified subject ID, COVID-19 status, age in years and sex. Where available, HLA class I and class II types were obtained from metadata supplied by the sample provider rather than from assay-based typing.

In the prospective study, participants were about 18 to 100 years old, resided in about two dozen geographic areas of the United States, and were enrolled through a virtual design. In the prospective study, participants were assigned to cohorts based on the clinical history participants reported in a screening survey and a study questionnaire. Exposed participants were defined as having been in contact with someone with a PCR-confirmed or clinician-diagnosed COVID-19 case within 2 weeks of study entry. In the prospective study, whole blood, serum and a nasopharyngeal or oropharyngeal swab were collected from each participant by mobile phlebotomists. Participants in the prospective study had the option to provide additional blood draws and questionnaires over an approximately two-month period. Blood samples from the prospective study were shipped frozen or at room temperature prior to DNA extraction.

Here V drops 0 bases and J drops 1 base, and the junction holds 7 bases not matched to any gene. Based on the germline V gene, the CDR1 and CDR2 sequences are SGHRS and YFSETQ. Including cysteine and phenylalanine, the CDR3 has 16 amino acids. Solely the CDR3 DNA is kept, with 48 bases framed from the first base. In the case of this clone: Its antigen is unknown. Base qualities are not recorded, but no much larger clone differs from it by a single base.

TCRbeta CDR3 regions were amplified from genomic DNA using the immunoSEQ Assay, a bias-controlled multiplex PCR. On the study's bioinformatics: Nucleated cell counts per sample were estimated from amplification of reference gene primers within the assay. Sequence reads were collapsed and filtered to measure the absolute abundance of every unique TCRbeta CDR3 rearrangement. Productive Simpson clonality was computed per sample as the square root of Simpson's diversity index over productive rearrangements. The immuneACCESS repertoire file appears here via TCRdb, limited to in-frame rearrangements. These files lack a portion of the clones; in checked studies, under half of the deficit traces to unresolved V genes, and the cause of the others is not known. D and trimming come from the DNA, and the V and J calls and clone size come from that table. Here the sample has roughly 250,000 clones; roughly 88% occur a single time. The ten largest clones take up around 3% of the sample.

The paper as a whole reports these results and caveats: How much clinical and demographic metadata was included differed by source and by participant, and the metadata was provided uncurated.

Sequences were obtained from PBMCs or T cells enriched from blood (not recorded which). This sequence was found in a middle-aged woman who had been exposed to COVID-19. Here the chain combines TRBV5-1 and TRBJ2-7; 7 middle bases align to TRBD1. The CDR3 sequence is CASSLAFGTASYEQYF. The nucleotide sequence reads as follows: TGCGCCAGCAGCTTGGCCTTCGGGACAGCTTCCTACGAGCAGTACTTC.